These T cell receptor beta chains were read from a single sample in a study of blood T cell repertoires in COVID-19. TCRdb keeps only in-frame clones here, not all; method: immunoSEQ multiplex PCR. The profile covers some 340,000 clones, with 85% appearing a single time and under 4% taken by the ten largest. The sequenced sample consisted of peripheral blood. Source of these receptors: a woman between 18 and 29 years old with acute or convalescent COVID-19. The CDR3 runs from the conserved cysteine through the conserved F or W. A D gene is named only where the DNA matches it firmly. Clone size appears in some rows only: once, few, many, or a class for an expanded clone.

d_gene,j_gene,abundance,v_gene,CDR3aa,CDR3nt
TRBD1,TRBJ1-3,few,TRBV2,CASRDQGGGNTIYF,TGTGCCAGCAGAGATCAGGGGGGCGGAAACACCATATATTTT
NA,TRBJ1-1,once,TRBV3-1/TRBV3-2,CASSSGRGSTEAFF,TGTGCCAGCAGCTCAGGCCGGGGAAGCACTGAAGCTTTCTTT
TRBD2,TRBJ2-3,NA,TRBV27,CASSPPSGGVDTQYF,TGTGCCAGCAGCCCGCCTAGCGGGGGAGTAGATACGCAGTATTTT
TRBD1,TRBJ1-1,NA,TRBV5-1,CASSFYIYPGTGFGGDTEAFF,TGCGCCAGCAGCTTCTATATATACCCCGGGACAGGGTTCGGAGGGGACACTGAAGCTTTCTTT
NA,TRBJ1-1,few,TRBV11-2,CASSLEQGTEAFF,TGTGCCAGCAGCTTAGAACAGGGTACTGAAGCTTTCTTT
TRBD2,TRBJ2-1,NA,TRBV27,CASSLLAGGLNEQFF,TGTGCCAGCAGTTTGTTAGCGGGAGGGCTCAATGAGCAGTTCTTC
TRBD2,TRBJ2-3,few,TRBV9,CASSVGLAGGKDTQYF,TGTGCCAGCAGCGTAGGGCTAGCGGGAGGCAAAGATACGCAGTATTTT
NA,TRBJ2-1,NA,TRBV5-1,CASSVTGYNEQFF,TGCGCCAGCAGCGTTACAGGTTACAATGAGCAGTTCTTC
NA,TRBJ2-7,NA,TRBV11-2,CASSLAGDQVSYEQYF,TGTGCCAGCAGCTTAGCCGGGGATCAGGTCTCCTACGAGCAGTACTTC
NA,TRBJ1-1,few,TRBV27,CASSLGGGPNTEAFF,TGTGCCAGCAGTTTAGGCGGGGGCCCTAACACTGAAGCTTTCTTT
NA,TRBJ2-1,NA,TRBV3-1/TRBV3-2,CASSLGDVPYNEQFF,TGTGCCAGCAGCCTCGGGGATGTGCCCTACAATGAGCAGTTCTTC
TRBD1,TRBJ1-1,NA,TRBV27,CASRPQDRVEAFF,TGTGCCAGCAGACCCCAGGACAGGGTTGAAGCTTTCTTT
NA,TRBJ1-2,NA,TRBV30,CACSDSLIYGYTF,TGTGCCTGCAGTGACAGTCTCATCTATGGCTACACCTTC
TRBD1,TRBJ2-7,NA,TRBV27,CASSQWDRVAVGEQYF,TGTGCCAGCAGTCAGTGGGACAGGGTGGCGGTGGGCGAGCAGTACTTC
NA,TRBJ1-2,NA,TRBV29-1,CSVEDPGVLDYGYTF,TGCAGCGTTGAAGATCCCGGGGTGTTGGACTATGGCTACACCTTC
NA,TRBJ1-4,NA,TRBV3-1/TRBV3-2,CASKEATNEKLFF,TGTGCCTCCAAGGAGGCAACTAATGAGAAACTGTTTTTT
TRBD2,TRBJ2-3,NA,TRBV11-2,CASTGGGGTQYF,TGTGCCAGCACGGGGGGTGGTGGTACGCAGTATTTT
TRBD2,TRBJ2-5,once,TRBV3-1/TRBV3-2,CASKPSGSGETQYF,TGTGCCAGCAAACCTAGCGGGAGTGGAGAGACCCAGTACTTC
NA,TRBJ1-5,NA,TRBV9,CASSADSVYSNQPQHF,TGTGCCAGCAGTGCGGACAGTGTTTATAGCAATCAGCCCCAGCATTTT
TRBD1,TRBJ2-7,NA,TRBV12-3/TRBV12-4,CASSAQTRTGGSF,TGTGCCAGCAGTGCACAGACCCGGACAGGGGGTAGCTTC
NA,TRBJ1-2,NA,TRBV9,CASSPSDGLYGYTF,TGTGCCAGCAGCCCCAGCGACGGCTTATATGGCTACACCTTC
TRBD1,TRBJ1-5,NA,TRBV27,CASSPRDRPNQPQHF,TGTGCCAGCAGTCCCCGGGACAGACCAAATCAGCCCCAGCATTTT
NA,TRBJ1-2,NA,TRBV19,CASSEQGYGYTF,TGTGCCAGTAGCGAACAGGGCTATGGCTACACCTTC
NA,TRBJ2-5,once,TRBV6-5,CASGVPWDKQETQYF,TGTGCCAGCGGGGTGCCCTGGGACAAGCAAGAGACCCAGTACTTC
NA,TRBJ2-1,NA,TRBV6-6,CASPSQAGDSYNEQFF,TGTGCCAGCCCGTCCCAGGCCGGTGACTCCTACAATGAGCAGTTCTTC
NA,TRBJ1-2,NA,TRBV2,CARDRIPYEGYTF,TGTGCCCGCGACAGGATCCCCTATGAGGGCTACACCTTC
NA,TRBJ1-4,NA,TRBV5-4,CASSAASEEKLFF,TGTGCCAGCAGCGCGGCATCGGAAGAAAAACTGTTTTTT
NA,TRBJ2-3,NA,TRBV28,CASEEGDTQYF,TGTGCCAGCGAAGAGGGCGATACGCAGTATTTT
NA,TRBJ1-1,once,TRBV2,CASSVIEAFF,TGTGCCAGCAGTGTTATTGAAGCTTTCTTT
NA,TRBJ1-2,NA,TRBV30,CAWSVGRRDYGYTF,TGTGCCTGGAGTGTGGGGCGGAGAGACTATGGCTACACCTTC
NA,TRBJ1-5,NA,TRBV2,CASSDQFQPQHF,TGTGCCAGCAGTGATCAATTCCAGCCCCAGCATTTT
NA,TRBJ2-1,NA,TRBV6-5,CASRTVSSYNEQFF,TGTGCCAGCAGGACAGTGAGCTCCTACAATGAGCAGTTCTTC
NA,TRBJ2-3,few,TRBV4-1,CASSQRDLIATDTQYF,TGCGCCAGCAGCCAAAGAGATCTCATAGCCACAGATACGCAGTATTTT
NA,TRBJ1-1,NA,TRBV19,CASSTVDRNMNTEAFF,TGTGCCAGTAGTACGGTGGACAGAAACATGAACACTGAAGCTTTCTTT
NA,TRBJ1-5,NA,TRBV7-9,CASSSPRWNQPQHF,TGTGCCAGCAGCTCCCCCAGGTGGAATCAGCCCCAGCATTTT
TRBD1,TRBJ1-2,NA,TRBV7-3,CASSLEWTGGSYGYTF,TGTGCCAGCAGCTTAGAATGGACAGGGGGCAGCTATGGCTACACCTTC
NA,TRBJ1-3,NA,TRBV21-1,CASSKGEYYSGNTIYF,TGTGCCAGCAGCAAAGGGGAGTACTACTCTGGAAACACCATATATTTT
TRBD1,TRBJ2-1,few,TRBV5-6,CASSGVQGAGEQFF,TGTGCCAGCAGCGGTGTACAGGGGGCTGGTGAGCAGTTCTTC
NA,TRBJ1-1,NA,TRBV5-1,CASSLGSRAEAFF,TGCGCCAGCAGCTTGGGTTCGCGGGCTGAAGCTTTCTTT
TRBD2,TRBJ2-7,once,TRBV5-6,CASSWGFPGLAAYEQYF,TGTGCCAGCAGCTGGGGGTTTCCGGGACTAGCGGCCTACGAGCAGTACTTC
TRBD2,TRBJ2-1,once,TRBV13,CASSFSGAGGGNEQFF,TGTGCCAGCAGCTTTTCGGGAGCGGGAGGGGGAAATGAGCAGTTCTTC
NA,TRBJ1-1,NA,TRBV4-2,CASSQPDTRAFF,TGTGCCAGCAGCCAACCTGACACCCGAGCTTTCTTT
NA,TRBJ2-7,NA,TRBV14,CASSQIAGAAYEQYF,TGTGCCAGCAGCCAAATCGCGGGCGCAGCCTACGAGCAGTACTTC
NA,TRBJ1-1,NA,TRBV28,CASSKSREVGTEAFF,TGTGCCAGCAGTAAATCTCGGGAAGTTGGAACTGAAGCTTTCTTT
NA,TRBJ1-1,once,TRBV6-5,CASSYVQGTEAFF,TGTGCCAGCAGTTACGTACAGGGCACTGAAGCTTTCTTT
TRBD1,TRBJ1-2,NA,TRBV11-2,CASSLGQGNYGYTF,TGTGCCAGCAGCTTAGGACAGGGGAACTATGGCTACACCTTC
TRBD2,TRBJ2-5,few,TRBV7-9,CASSLAGRGASLQETQYF,TGTGCCAGCAGCTTAGCGGGGCGGGGGGCCTCGTTACAAGAGACCCAGTACTTC
TRBD2,TRBJ2-5,NA,TRBV19,CASSPHTGRGGLYQETQYF,TGTGCCAGTAGTCCCCACACGGGGCGCGGGGGGCTGTACCAAGAGACCCAGTACTTC
NA,TRBJ2-1,few,TRBV25-1,CASSEWSGRYNEQFF,TGTGCCAGCAGTGAATGGAGCGGGCGCTACAATGAGCAGTTCTTC
TRBD1,TRBJ1-5,NA,TRBV28,CASSLGTGSNQPQHF,TGTGCCAGCAGTCTCGGGACAGGGTCCAATCAGCCCCAGCATTTT
NA,TRBJ2-7,NA,TRBV24-1,CATSDLALLSYEQYF,TGTGCCACCAGTGATTTGGCCCTCCTGAGCTACGAGCAGTACTTC
NA,TRBJ2-1,NA,TRBV11-1,CASSHSGEQFF,TGTGCCAGCAGCCATTCGGGAGAGCAGTTCTTC
TRBD1,TRBJ1-1,few,TRBV27,CASSETGGVSPTMNTEAFF,TGTGCCAGCAGTGAGACAGGGGGCGTTTCACCGACCATGAACACTGAAGCTTTCTTT